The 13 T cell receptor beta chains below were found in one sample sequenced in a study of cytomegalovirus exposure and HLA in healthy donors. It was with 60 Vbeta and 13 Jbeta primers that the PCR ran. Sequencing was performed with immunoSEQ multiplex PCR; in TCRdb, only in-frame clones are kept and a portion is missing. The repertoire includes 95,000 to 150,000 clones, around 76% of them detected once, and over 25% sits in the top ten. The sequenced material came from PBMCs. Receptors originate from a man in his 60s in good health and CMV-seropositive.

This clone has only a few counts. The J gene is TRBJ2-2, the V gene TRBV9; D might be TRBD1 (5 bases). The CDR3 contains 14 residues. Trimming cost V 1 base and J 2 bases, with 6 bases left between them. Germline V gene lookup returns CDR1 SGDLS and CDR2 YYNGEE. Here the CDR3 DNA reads TGTGCCAGCAGCGTAAGGGGTAACACCGGGGAGCTGTTTTTT. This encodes CASSVRGNTGELFF. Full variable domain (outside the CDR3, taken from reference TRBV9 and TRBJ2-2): DSGVTQTPKHLITATGQRVTLRCSPRSGDLSVYWYQQSLDQGLQFLIQYYNGEERAKGNILERFSAQQFPDLHSELNLSSLELGDSALYFCASSVRGNTGELFFGEGSRLTVL.

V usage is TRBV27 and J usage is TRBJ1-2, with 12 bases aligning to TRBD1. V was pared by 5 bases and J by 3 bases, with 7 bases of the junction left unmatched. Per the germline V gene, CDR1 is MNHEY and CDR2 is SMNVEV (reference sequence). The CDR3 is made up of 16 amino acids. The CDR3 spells CASSPGQGAFDYGYTF. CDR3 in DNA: TGTGCCAGCAGTCCGGGACAGGGGGCTTTCGACTATGGCTACACCTTC.

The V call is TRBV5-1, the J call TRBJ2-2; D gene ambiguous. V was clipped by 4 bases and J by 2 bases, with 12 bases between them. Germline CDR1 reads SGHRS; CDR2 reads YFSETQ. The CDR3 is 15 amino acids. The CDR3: CASSVDTENTGELFF. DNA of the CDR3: TGCGCCAGCAGCGTCGATACAGAAAACACCGGGGAGCTGTTTTTT.

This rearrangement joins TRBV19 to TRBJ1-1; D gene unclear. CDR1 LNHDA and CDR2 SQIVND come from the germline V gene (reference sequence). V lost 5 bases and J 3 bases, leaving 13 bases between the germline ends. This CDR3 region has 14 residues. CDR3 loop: CASSLRGGDTEAFF. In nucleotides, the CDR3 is TGTGCCAGTAGTCTACGGGGTGGGGACACTGAAGCTTTCTTT.

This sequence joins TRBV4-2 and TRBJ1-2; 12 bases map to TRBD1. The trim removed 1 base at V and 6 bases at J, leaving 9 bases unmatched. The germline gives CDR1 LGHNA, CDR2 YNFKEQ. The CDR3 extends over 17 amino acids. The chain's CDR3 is CASSQVVSGTGGDGYTF. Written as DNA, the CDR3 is TGTGCCAGCAGCCAAGTCGTCTCCGGGACAGGGGGCGATGGCTACACCTTC.

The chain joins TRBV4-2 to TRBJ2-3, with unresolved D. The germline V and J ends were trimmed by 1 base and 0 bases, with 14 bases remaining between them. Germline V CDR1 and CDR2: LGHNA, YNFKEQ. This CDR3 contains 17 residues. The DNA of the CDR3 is TGTGCCAGCAGCCAAGCCGCCCAGCGCCGAAGCACAGATACGCAGTATTTT. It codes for CASSQAAQRRSTDTQYF.

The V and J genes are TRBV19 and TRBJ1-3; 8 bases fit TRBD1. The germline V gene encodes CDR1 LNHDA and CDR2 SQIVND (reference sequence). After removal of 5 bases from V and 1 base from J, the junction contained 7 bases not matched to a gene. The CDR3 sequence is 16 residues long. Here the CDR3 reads CASSVQGALSGNTIYF. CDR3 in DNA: TGTGCCAGTAGTGTCCAGGGGGCCCTATCTGGAAACACCATATATTTT.

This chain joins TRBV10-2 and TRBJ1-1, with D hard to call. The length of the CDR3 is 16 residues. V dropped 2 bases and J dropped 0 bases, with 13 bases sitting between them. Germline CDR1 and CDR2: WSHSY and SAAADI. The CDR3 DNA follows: TGCGCCAGCAGTGAGACGTTTATCGGGGTGAACACTGAAGCTTTCTTT. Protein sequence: CASSETFIGVNTEAFF.

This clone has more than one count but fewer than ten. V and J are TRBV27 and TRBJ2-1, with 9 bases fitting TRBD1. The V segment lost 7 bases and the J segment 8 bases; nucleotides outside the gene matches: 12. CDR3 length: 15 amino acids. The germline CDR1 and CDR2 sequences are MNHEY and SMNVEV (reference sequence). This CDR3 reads CASTSRHRGPDEQFF. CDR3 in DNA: TGTGCCAGCACTTCACGTCACAGGGGGCCGGATGAGCAGTTCTTC.

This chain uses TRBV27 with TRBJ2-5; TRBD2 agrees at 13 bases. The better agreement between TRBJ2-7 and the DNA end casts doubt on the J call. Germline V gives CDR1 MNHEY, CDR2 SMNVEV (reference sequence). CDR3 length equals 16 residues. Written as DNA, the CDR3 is TGTGCCAGCAGTTCTCTGACTAGCGGGAGGACCTACGAGCAGTACTTC. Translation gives CASSSLTSGRTYEQYF.

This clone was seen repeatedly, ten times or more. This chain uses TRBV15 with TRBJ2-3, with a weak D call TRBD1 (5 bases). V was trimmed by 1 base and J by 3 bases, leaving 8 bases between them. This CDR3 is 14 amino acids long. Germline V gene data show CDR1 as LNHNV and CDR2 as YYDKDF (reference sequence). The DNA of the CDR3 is TGTGCCACCAGCAGAGGGGGCGCAACAGATACGCAGTATTTT. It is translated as CATSRGGATDTQYF.

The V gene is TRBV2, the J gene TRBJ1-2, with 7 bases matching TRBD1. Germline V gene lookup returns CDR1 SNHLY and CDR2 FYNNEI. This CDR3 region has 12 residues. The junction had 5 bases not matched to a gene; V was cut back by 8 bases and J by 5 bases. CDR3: CASGGQVYGYTF. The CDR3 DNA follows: TGTGCCAGCGGAGGACAGGTTTATGGCTACACCTTC.

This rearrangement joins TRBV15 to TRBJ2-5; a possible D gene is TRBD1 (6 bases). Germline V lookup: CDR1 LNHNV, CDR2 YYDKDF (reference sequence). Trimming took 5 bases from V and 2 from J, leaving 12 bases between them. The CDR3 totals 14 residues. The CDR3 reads CATSPWDIQETQYF. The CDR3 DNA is TGTGCCACCAGCCCATGGGACATTCAAGAGACCCAGTACTTC.